Listed here is a single T cell receptor beta chain. Its antigen is not known. The entry originates in a study of cytomegalovirus exposure and HLA in healthy donors. General study findings and limits: There were some V segments, including TRBV6-2 and TRBV6-3, excluded as indistinguishable. Among TCR sequences, most were rare, though some public TCRs appeared in many donors. In vitro testing confirmed three CMV-associated chains as specific for CMV antigens. It was likely that a cluster of highly shared sequence variants was a sequencing artifact.

This CDR3 has 14 residues. V lost 3 bases, J lost 5 bases, and 5 bases stayed unmatched. Germline loops: CDR1 PRHDT, CDR2 FYEKMQ (reference sequence). PCR was performed using 60 Vbeta and 13 Jbeta primers. Sequencing was performed with immunoSEQ multiplex PCR; in TCRdb, only in-frame clones are kept and a portion is missing. This sample has about 130,000 clones, with roughly 88% found just once. The chain recombines TRBV13 with TRBJ2-7; 9 bases agree with TRBD1. The sample consisted of PBMCs. The clonotype was recovered from a boy aged 5-17 years in good health and CMV-seronegative. CDR3 sequence reads: CASSFRDREHEQYF. In nucleotides, the CDR3 is TGTGCCAGCAGCTTCCGGGACAGGGAGCACGAGCAGTACTTC.